The 8 T cell receptor beta chains below were found in one sample sequenced in a study of blood T cell repertoires in COVID-19 (dated by TCRdb to the early 2020s). To prepare the library, the immunoSEQ multiplex PCR assay was applied. This immuneACCESS table, as held by TCRdb, lists in-frame sequences with V and J called but not all clones. Of the missing ones, under half trace to an unresolved V gene in checked studies; the others have no known cause. This sample gives 490,000 or so clones in total; 88% of them show up just once. The ten largest clones take up 1.8% of the sample. The sequencing input was PBMCs or T cells enriched from blood (not recorded which). Source of these receptors: a woman aged 40 to 49 who had recovered from COVID-19.

The chain is built from TRBV30 and TRBJ2-5, with D perhaps matching TRBD2 (5 bases). The germline CDR1 and CDR2 sequences are GTSNPN and SVGIG (reference sequence). The V gene lost 3 bases and the J gene lost 0 bases, with 8 bases spanning the gap. CDR3 length equals 13 residues. This CDR3 is CAWREVDQETQYF. The CDR3 DNA is TGTGCCTGGAGGGAGGTGGACCAAGAGACCCAGTACTTC.

The V and J genes are TRBV19 and TRBJ2-7; TRBD1 is a possible D gene (6 bases). The CDR3 contains 13 residues. V was clipped by 0 bases and J by 4 bases, with 7 bases between them. In germline, CDR1 is LNHDA, CDR2 SQIVND (reference sequence). Here the CDR3 reads CASSIDTGYEQYF. CDR3 sequence (DNA): TGTGCCAGTAGTATAGACACAGGGTACGAGCAGTACTTC.

V gene TRBV5-1 combines with J gene TRBJ1-6; the match to TRBD1 covers 8 bases. Germline loops: CDR1 SGHRS, CDR2 YFSETQ. The CDR3 consists of 15 residues. V shed 0 bases and J 8 bases; nucleotides not matched to a gene: 4. The CDR3 nucleotides read TGCGCCAGCAGCTTGGGGACAGGGCGCCATTCACCCCTCCACTTT. Translating it yields CASSLGTGRHSPLHF.

This clone has just a few counts. The gene calls are TRBV27 and TRBJ2-5; D is possibly TRBD2 (5 bases). Germline V gene sequence: CDR1 MNHEY, CDR2 SMNVEV (reference sequence). This CDR3 is built from 16 residues. The V gene lost 7 bases and the J gene lost 0 bases, with 18 bases spanning the gap. CDR3 sequence reads: CASTLIDYLYQETQYF. The DNA for the CDR3 is TGTGCCAGCACCCTTATTGACTATCTGTACCAAGAGACCCAGTACTTC.

The chain carries TRBV6-1 and TRBJ2-1; possible D gene TRBD2, 6 bases. This CDR3 comprises 20 residues. V lost 3 bases to trimming and J lost 5 bases, with 29 bases between them. The germline CDR1 and CDR2 sequences are MNHNS and SASEGT. CDR3: CASSDGRALEPPRENNEQFF. As DNA, the CDR3 is TGTGCCAGCAGTGACGGTAGGGCCCTTGAACCCCCGCGGGAAAACAATGAGCAGTTCTTC.

The chain employs TRBV29-1 and TRBJ1-2; 12 bases map to TRBD1. The V gene end was trimmed by 3 bases and the J gene end by 8 bases; junction bases not matched to a gene: 13. This CDR3 region has 16 residues. Germline V gives CDR1 SQVTM, CDR2 ANQGSEA. CDR3 amino acids: CSVDPVGGQGARGYTF. The DNA of the CDR3 is TGCAGCGTTGACCCCGTCGGGGGACAGGGGGCGAGGGGCTACACCTTC.

In regard to this clone: Other DNA sequences in this sample translate to the same CDR3. The chain employs TRBV5-1 and TRBJ1-5; D is unresolved. Germline CDR1 is SGHRS and CDR2 is YFSETQ. The CDR3 loop spans 13 amino acids. The ends were cut back, 0 bases at V and 4 bases at J, with 5 bases in the middle. This chain's CDR3 is CASSLELNQPQHF. The CDR3 nucleotides are TGCGCCAGCAGCTTGGAACTTAATCAGCCCCAGCATTTT.

This clone is a singleton in its sample. The chain combines TRBV7-8 with TRBJ2-3, with D possibly matching TRBD2 (6 bases). The germline V gene encodes CDR1 SGHVS and CDR2 FQNEAQ. With 5 bases removed from V and 0 bases from J, the gap between germline ends came to 12 bases. The CDR3 loop spans 15 amino acids. The CDR3 DNA follows: TGTGCCAGCAGCGATTGGAGGGGTAGCACAGATACGCAGTATTTT. Translating it yields CASSDWRGSTDTQYF.